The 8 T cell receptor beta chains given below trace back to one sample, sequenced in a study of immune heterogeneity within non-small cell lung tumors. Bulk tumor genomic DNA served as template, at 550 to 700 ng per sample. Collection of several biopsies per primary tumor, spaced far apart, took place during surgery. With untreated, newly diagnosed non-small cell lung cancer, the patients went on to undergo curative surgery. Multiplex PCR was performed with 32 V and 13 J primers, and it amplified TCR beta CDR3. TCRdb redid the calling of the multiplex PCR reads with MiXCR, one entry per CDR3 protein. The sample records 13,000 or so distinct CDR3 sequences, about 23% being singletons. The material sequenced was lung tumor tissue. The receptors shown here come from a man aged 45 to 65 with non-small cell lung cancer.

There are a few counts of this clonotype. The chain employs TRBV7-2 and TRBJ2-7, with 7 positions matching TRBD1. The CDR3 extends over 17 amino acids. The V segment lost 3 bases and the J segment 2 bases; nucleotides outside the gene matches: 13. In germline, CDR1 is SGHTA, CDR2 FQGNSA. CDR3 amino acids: CASSFPATGTDPYEQYF. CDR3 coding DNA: TGTGCCAGCAGCTTCCCCGCCACCGGGACAGATCCCTACGAGCAGTACTTC.

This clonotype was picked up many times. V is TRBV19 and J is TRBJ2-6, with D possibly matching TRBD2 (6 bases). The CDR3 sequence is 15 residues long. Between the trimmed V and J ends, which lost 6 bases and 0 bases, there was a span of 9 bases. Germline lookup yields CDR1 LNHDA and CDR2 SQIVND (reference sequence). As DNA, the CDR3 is TGTGCCAGTAGCGGGAGTAGCTCTGGGGCCAACGTCCTGACTTTC. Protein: CASSGSSSGANVLTF.

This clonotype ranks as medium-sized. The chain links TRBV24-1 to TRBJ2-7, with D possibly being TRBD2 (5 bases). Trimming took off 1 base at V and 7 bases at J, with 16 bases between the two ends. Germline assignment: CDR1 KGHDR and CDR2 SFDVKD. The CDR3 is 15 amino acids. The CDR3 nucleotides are TGTGCCACCAGTGATTTACCAGCGAGGGCAGAGGAGCAGTACTTC. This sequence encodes CATSDLPARAEEQYF.

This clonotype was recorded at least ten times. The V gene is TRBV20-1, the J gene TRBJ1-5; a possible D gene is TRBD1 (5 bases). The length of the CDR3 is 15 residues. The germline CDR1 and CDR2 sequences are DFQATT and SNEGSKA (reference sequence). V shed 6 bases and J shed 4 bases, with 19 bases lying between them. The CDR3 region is CSAYGTPPPNQPQHF. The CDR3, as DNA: TGCAGTGCCTACGGGACTCCCCCCCCTAATCAGCCCCAGCATTTT.

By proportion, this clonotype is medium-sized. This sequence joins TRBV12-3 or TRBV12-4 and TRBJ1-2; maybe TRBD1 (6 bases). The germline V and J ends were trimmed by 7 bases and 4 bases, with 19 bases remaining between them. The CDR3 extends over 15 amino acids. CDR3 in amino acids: CASTSTTGRPYGYTF. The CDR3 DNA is TGTGCCAGCACCAGCACTACAGGGAGGCCCTATGGCTACACCTTC.

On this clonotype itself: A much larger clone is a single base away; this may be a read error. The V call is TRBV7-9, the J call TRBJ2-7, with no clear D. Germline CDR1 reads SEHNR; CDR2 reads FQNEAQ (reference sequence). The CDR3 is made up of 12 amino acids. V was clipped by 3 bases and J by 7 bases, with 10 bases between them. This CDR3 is CASSFVDGEQYF. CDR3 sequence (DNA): TGTGCCAGCAGCTTCGTAGATGGGGAGCAGTACTTC.

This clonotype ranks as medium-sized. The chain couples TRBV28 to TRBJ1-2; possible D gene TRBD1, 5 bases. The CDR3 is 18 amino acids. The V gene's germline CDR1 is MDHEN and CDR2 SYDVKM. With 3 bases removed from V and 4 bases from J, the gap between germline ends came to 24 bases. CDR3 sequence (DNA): TGTGCCAGCAGTTTTCCCCGGGGGTCTCCAAAGGGTTCCTATGGCTACACCTTC. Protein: CASSFPRGSPKGSYGYTF.

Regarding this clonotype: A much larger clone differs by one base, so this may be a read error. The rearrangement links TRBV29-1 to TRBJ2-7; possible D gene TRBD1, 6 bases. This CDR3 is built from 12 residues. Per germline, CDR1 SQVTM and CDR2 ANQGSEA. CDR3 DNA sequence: TGCTGCGCGAAGGGGGAGACCTACGAGCAGTACTTC. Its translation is CCAKGETYEQYF.